This TCR beta chain was retrieved from a study of neurological immune-mediated disorders. V was cut by 1 base and J by 10 bases, with 8 bases left in between. Germline V gene lookup returns CDR1 SGHTA and CDR2 FQGNSA. CDR3 length equals 11 residues. Study conclusions and caveats: When the repertoires were grouped phylogenetically, those of 18 of the 34 multiple sclerosis patients came together in a single cluster of related CDR3 sequences, which points to a possible repertoire-level signature.

This clonotype has a count of ten or more. Its antigen remains unidentified. The study built unsorted libraries from 2 million PBMCs kept at -80 C. TCRdb reanalysed the 5' RACE reads using MiXCR and keeps one entry per CDR3 protein. The sample holds around 130,000 distinct CDR3 sequences, 3% to 3.5% seen once. The J gene is TRBJ2-7, the V gene TRBV7-2; no definite D call. Sequencing was done on a sample of PBMCs. The receptor was derived from a young woman with multiple sclerosis. The CDR3 DNA reads as TGTGCCAGCAGCTTAGGACCGGATCAGTACTTC. Amino acids: CASSLGPDQYF. Full variable domain (rest looked up from reference TRBV7-2 and TRBJ2-7): GAGVSQSPSNKVTEKGKDVELRCDPISGHTALYWYRQSLGQGLEFLIYFQGNSAPDKSGLPSDRFSAERTGGSVSTLTIQRTQQEDSAVYLCASSLGPDQYFGPGTRLTVT.